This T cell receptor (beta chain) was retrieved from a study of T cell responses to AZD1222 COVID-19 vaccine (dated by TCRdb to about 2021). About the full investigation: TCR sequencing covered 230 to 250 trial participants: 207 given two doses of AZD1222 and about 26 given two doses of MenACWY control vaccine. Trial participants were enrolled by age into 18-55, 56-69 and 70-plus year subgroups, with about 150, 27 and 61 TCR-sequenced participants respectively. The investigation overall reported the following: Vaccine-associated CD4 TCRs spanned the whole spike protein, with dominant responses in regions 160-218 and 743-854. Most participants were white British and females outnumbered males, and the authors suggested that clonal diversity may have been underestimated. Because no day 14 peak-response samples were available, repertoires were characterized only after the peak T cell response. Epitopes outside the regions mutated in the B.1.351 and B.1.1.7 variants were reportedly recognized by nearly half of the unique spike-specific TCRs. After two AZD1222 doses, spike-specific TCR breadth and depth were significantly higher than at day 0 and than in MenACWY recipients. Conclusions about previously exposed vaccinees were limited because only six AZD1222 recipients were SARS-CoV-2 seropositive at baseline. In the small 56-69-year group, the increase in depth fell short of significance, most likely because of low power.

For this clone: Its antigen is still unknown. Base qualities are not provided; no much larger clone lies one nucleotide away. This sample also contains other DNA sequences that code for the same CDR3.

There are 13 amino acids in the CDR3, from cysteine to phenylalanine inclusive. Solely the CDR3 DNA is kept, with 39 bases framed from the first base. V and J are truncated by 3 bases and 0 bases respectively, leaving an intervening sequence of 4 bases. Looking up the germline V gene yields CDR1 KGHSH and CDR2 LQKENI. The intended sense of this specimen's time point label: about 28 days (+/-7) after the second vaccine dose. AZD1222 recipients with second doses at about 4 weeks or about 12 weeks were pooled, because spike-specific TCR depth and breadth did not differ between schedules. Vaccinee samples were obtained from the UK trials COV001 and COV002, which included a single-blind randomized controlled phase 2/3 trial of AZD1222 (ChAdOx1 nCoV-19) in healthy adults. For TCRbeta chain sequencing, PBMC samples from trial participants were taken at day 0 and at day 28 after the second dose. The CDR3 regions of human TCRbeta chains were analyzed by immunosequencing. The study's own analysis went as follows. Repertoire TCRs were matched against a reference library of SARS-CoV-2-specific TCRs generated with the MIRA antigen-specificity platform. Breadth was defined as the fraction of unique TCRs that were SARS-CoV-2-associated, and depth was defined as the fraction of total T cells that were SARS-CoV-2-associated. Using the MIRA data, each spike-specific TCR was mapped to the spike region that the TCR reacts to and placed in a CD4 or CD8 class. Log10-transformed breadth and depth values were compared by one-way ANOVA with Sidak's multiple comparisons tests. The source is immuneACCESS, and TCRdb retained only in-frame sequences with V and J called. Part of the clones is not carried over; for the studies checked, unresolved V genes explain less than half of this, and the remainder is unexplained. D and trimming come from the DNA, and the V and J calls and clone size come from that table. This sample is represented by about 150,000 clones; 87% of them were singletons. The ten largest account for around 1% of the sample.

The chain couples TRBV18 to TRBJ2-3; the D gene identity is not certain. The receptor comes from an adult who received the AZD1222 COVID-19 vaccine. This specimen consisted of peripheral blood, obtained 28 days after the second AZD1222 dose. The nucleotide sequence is TGTGCCAGCTCACCGCCCAGCACAGATACGCAGTATTTT. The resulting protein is CASSPPSTDTQYF.